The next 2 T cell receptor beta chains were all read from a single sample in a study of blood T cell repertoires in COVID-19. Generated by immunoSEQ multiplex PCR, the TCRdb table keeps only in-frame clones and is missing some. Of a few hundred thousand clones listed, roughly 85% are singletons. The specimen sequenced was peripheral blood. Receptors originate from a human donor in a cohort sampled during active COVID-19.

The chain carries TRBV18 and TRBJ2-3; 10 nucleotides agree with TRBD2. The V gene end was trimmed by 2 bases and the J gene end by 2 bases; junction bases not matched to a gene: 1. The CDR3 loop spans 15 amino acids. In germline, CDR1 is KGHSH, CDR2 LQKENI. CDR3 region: CASSPSGGATDTQYF. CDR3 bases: TGTGCCAGCTCACCAAGCGGGGGGGCCACAGATACGCAGTATTTT.

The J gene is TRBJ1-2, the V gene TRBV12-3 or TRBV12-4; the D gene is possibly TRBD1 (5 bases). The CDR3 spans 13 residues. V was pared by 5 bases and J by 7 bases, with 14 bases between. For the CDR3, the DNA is TGTGCCAGCAGTCAGGGCATCGGCTCTGGCTACACCTTC. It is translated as CASSQGIGSGYTF.